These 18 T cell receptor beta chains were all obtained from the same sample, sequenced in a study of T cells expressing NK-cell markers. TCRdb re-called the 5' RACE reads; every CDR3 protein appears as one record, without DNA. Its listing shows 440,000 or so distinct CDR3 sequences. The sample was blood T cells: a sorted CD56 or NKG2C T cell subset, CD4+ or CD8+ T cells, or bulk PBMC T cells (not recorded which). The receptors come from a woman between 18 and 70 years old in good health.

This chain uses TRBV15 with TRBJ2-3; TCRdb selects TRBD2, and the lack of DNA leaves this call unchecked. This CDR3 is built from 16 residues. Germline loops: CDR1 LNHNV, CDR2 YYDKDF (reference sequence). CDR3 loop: CATSRVLGGPSDTQYF.

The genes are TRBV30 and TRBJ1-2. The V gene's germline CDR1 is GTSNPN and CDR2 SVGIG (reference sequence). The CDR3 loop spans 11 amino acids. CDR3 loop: CAWSVIWGYTF.

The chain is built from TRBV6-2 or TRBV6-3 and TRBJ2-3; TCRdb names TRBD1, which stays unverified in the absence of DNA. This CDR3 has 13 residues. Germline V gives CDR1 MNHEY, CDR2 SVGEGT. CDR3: CASNRVGTDTQYF.

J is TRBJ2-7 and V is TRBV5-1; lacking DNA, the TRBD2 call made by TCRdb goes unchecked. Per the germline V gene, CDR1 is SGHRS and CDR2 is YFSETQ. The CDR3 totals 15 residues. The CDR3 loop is CASSLSSGSIDEQYF.

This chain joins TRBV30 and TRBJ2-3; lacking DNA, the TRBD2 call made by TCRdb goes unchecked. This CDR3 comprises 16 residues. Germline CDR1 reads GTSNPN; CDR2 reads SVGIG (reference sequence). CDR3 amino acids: CAWSVPSGRNTDTQYF.

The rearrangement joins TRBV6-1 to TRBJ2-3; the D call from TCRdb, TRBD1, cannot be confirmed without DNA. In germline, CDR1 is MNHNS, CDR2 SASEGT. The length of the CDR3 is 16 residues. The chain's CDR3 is CASSPPPKAGADTQYF.

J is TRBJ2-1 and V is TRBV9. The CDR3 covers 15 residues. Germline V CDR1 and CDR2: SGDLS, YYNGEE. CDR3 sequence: CASSVEGSVLNEQFF.

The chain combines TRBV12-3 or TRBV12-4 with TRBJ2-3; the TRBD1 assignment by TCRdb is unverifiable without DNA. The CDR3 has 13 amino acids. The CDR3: CASINQGFDTQYF.

The CDR3 loop is CSASHRALSNQPQHF. The chain joins TRBV20-1 to TRBJ1-5; checking the TCRdb D call of TRBD1 is not possible without DNA. This CDR3 is built from 15 residues. Germline assignment: CDR1 DFQATT and CDR2 SNEGSKA (reference sequence).

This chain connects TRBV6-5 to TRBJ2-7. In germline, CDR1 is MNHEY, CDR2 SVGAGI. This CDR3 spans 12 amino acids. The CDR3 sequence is CASSYDRHEQYF.

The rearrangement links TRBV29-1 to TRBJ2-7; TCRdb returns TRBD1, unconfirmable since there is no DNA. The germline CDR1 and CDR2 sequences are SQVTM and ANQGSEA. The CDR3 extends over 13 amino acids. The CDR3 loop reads CSARAGESYEQYF.

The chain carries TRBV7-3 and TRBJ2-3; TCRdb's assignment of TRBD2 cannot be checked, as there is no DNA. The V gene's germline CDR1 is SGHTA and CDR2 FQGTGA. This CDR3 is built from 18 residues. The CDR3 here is CASSSGLAGGWGTDTQYF.

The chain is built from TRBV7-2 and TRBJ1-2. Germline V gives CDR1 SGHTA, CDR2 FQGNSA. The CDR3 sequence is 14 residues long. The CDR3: CASSPSQQIYGYTF.

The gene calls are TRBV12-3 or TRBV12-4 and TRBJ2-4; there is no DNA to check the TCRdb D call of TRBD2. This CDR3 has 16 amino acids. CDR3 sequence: CASRGTSGGAQNIQYF.

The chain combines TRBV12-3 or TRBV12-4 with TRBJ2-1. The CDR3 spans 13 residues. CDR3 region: CASSLTLYNEQFF.

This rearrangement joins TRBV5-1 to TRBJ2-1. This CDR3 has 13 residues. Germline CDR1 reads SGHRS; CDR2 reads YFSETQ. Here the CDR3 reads CASSTDQNNEQFF. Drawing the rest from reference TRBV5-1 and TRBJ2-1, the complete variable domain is KAGVTQTPRYLIKTRGQQVTLSCSPISGHRSVSWYQQTPGQGLQFLFEYFSETQRNKGNFPGRFSGRQFSNSRSEMNVSTLELGDSALYLCASSTDQNNEQFFGPGTRLTVL.

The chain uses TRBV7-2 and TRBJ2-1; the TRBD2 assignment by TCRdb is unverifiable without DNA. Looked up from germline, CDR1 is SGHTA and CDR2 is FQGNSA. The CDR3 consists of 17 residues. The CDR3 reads CASSLRTSGRASDEQFF.

This CDR3 reads CSARDRVVQATNEKLFF. The rearrangement links TRBV20-1 to TRBJ1-4; no DNA is available, so the TRBD1 call from TCRdb remains unchecked. This CDR3 spans 17 amino acids. Per the germline V gene, CDR1 is DFQATT and CDR2 is SNEGSKA (reference sequence).